These 29 T cell receptor beta chains originate from one sample sequenced in a study of CD8 T cells in ankylosing spondylitis listed by TCRdb under 2017. Results the study describes overall, beyond this receptor: A TCR beta motif of about 8 highly homologous amino acid variants appeared characteristic of blood from ankylosing spondylitis patients.

Libraries were constructed by 5' RACE. Sequencing relied on an Illumina HiSeq 2500. TCRdb trimmed public reads at Q25 via fastp, called clones via MiXCR and kept in-frame beta chains. For every CDR3 protein sequence, its rows merge into one entry that carries the most common genes and DNA. The sample contains 800,000 to 900,000 distinct CDR3 sequences, about 10% of them found a single time. The ten most abundant clones make up less than 0.65% of the sample. No antigens are known for them. Sample: blood, either unsorted or a sorted T cell fraction (not recorded which). The receptors derive from a male donor with ankylosing spondylitis.

In this sample, this clonotype turned up a few times. This rearrangement joins TRBV4-2 to TRBJ2-3; perhaps D is TRBD1 or TRBD2 (5 bases each). Germline CDR1 and CDR2: LGHNA and YNFKEQ. This CDR3 is 18 amino acids long. V dropped 4 bases and J dropped 2 bases, with 22 bases sitting between them. CDR3 amino acids: CASSPSVGWGMLTDTQYF. In nucleotides, the CDR3 is TGTGCCAGCAGCCCCTCTGTAGGTTGGGGGATGCTCACAGATACGCAGTATTTT.

This clonotype was observed a few times. The V call is TRBV12-3 or TRBV12-4, the J call TRBJ2-6; D is perhaps TRBD1 (6 bases). Trimming shortened V by 5 bases and J by 0 bases, and 20 bases separated the two germline ends. This CDR3 has 19 residues. As DNA, the CDR3 is TGTGCCAGCAGTCCGGGGATAGGACAGACAACCTCTGGGGCCAACGTCCTGACTTTC. Protein product: CASSPGIGQTTSGANVLTF.

The V call is TRBV5-1, the J call TRBJ2-1, with TRBD2 identical over 11 bases. Germline trimming cut 4 bases from V and 8 bases from J; bases unmatched to any gene: 2. CDR3 length equals 13 residues. The germline V gene has CDR1 SGHRS and CDR2 YFSETQ. The CDR3 spells CASSKGLADEQFF. CDR3 sequence (DNA): TGCGCCAGCAGCAAGGGACTAGCGGATGAGCAGTTCTTC.

CDR3 region: CASSLDRGPGETQYF. CDR3 in DNA: TGCGCCAGCAGCTTGGACAGGGGGCCAGGGGAGACCCAGTACTTC. The chain combines TRBV5-1 with TRBJ2-5, with 9 bases lining up with TRBD1. The length of the CDR3 is 15 residues. Unmatched junction bases numbered 5, after V lost 0 bases and J lost 5 bases. Germline assignment: CDR1 SGHRS and CDR2 YFSETQ.

This clonotype has more than one count but fewer than ten. The chain employs TRBV28 and TRBJ2-2, with D uncertain. Germline V gene lookup returns CDR1 MDHEN and CDR2 SYDVKM. Trimming cost V 5 bases and J 2 bases, with 12 bases left between them. The CDR3 runs 15 residues. The CDR3 loop is CASSTPGLNTGELFF. CDR3 nucleotides: TGTGCCAGCAGTACCCCGGGTCTAAACACCGGGGAGCTGTTTTTT.

The chain recombines TRBV20-1 with TRBJ2-4; tentatively, D is TRBD2 (6 bases). This CDR3 is built from 15 residues. From germline, CDR1 is DFQATT and CDR2 SNEGSKA (reference sequence). The V end was cut by 5 bases, the J end by 6 bases, with 20 bases between. This chain's CDR3 is CSARPDTSMGNIQYF. DNA for the CDR3: TGCAGTGCTCGACCTGATACTAGCATGGGAAACATTCAGTACTTC.

This clonotype has only a few counts. This rearrangement joins TRBV6-5 to TRBJ1-1, with TRBD1 as a possible D gene (6 bases). This CDR3 has 15 residues. V shed 2 bases and J shed 2 bases, with 12 bases lying between them. Germline assignment: CDR1 MNHEY and CDR2 SVGAGI. The CDR3 region is CASSYTGTTNTEAFF. As DNA, the CDR3 is TGTGCCAGCAGTTACACGGGGACAACAAACACTGAAGCTTTCTTT.

Written as DNA, the CDR3 is TGTGCCAGCTCACCAGACTGGGGACAGGGCGACTACACCTTC. Translated, it gives CASSPDWGQGDYTF. This chain connects TRBV18 to TRBJ1-2, with TRBD1 matching 9 bases. Germline CDR1 is KGHSH and CDR2 is LQKENI. Trimming took 2 bases from V and 10 from J; bases not matched to a gene: 8. CDR3 length equals 14 residues.

This clonotype was seen at least ten times. The V and J genes are TRBV12-3 or TRBV12-4 and TRBJ2-1; 9 bases match TRBD2. The CDR3 consists of 15 residues. V lost 6 bases, J lost 4 bases, and 7 bases stayed unmatched. This CDR3 reads CASSGGLAGYNEQFF. CDR3 coding DNA: TGTGCCAGCAGCGGGGGGCTAGCGGGGTACAATGAGCAGTTCTTC.

This clonotype was found many times. The rearrangement joins TRBV12-3 or TRBV12-4 to TRBJ2-5; 8 bases line up with TRBD1. This CDR3 spans 18 amino acids. The V segment lost 7 bases and the J segment 5 bases; nucleotides outside the gene matches: 21. In DNA form, the CDR3 reads TGTGCCAGCACCTCAGGGGGACAGGCGGGACCCCGTAGGGAGACCCAGTACTTC. Amino acids: CASTSGGQAGPRRETQYF.

This clonotype has only a few counts. This chain links TRBV29-1 with TRBJ2-5; D unclear. The CDR3 is made up of 11 amino acids. V was pared by 4 bases and J by 4 bases, with 7 bases between. Looked up from germline, CDR1 is SQVTM and CDR2 is ANQGSEA. CDR3: CSVVRTETQYF. The DNA of the CDR3 is TGCAGCGTTGTTAGAACAGAGACCCAGTACTTC. The variable domain in full, completed from reference TRBV29-1 and TRBJ2-5, reads SAVISQKPSRDICQRGTSLTIQCQVDSQVTMMFWYRQQPGQSLTLIATANQGSEATYESGFVIDKFPISRPNLTFSTLTVSNMSPEDSSIYLCSVVRTETQYFGPGTRLLVL.

This clonotype was picked up a small number of times. V gene TRBV20-1 combines with J gene TRBJ2-5; a possible D gene is TRBD2 (6 bases). CDR3 length equals 14 residues. Per germline, CDR1 DFQATT and CDR2 SNEGSKA (reference sequence). V was shortened by 5 bases and J by 3 bases, with 16 bases between the two germline ends. This CDR3 is CSAHNHPGEETQYF. The CDR3 DNA reads TGCAGTGCTCACAATCACCCGGGGGAAGAGACCCAGTACTTC.

This clonotype was detected many times. This chain links TRBV7-2 with TRBJ2-1; 7 nucleotides agree with TRBD1. Germline V gene sequence: CDR1 SGHTA, CDR2 FQGNSA. V dropped 5 bases and J dropped 0; count of bases not matched to a gene: 4. This CDR3 region has 15 residues. This CDR3 reads CASSPTGISYNEQFF. In nucleotides, the CDR3 is TGTGCCAGCAGCCCGACAGGGATCTCCTACAATGAGCAGTTCTTC.

This clonotype was detected ten times or more. The chain uses TRBV7-2 and TRBJ2-1, with D perhaps TRBD1 or TRBD2 (5 bases each). The V and J ends lost 2 bases and 4 bases respectively, with 15 bases between them. The CDR3 is 16 residues long. CDR1 is SGHTA and CDR2 is FQGNSA in the germline V gene. The CDR3 loop reads CASSLKMGEPYNEQFF. The DNA of the CDR3 is TGTGCCAGCAGCTTAAAGATGGGGGAGCCGTACAATGAGCAGTTCTTC.

The J gene is TRBJ1-1, the V gene TRBV7-6; D uncertain. CDR3 size: 15 residues. Germline lookup yields CDR1 SGHVS and CDR2 FNYEAQ. Trimming took off 6 bases at V and 0 bases at J, with 14 bases between the two ends. DNA for the CDR3: TGTGCCAGCAGTTCCCCCCGCCCTCTGAACACTGAAGCTTTCTTT. The encoded protein is CASSSPRPLNTEAFF.

The chain links TRBV4-2 to TRBJ1-6, with D perhaps matching TRBD1 (5 bases). The CDR3 is made up of 15 amino acids. The V end lost 6 bases, the J end lost 8 bases, and 17 bases lay between the germline ends. Germline assignment: CDR1 LGHNA and CDR2 YNFKEQ. CDR3 nucleotide sequence: TGTGCCAGCAGTTCGGGAGGGGTCTTAGATTCACCCCTCCACTTT. This codes for CASSSGGVLDSPLHF.

Concerning this clonotype itself: This may stem from a read error, because a much larger clone lies one nucleotide away. V usage is TRBV4-3 and J usage is TRBJ2-1, with D possibly TRBD1 on 5 matching bases. Germline V gene sequence: CDR1 LGHNA, CDR2 YSLEER. The CDR3 loop spans 13 amino acids. CDR3 region: CASRQGRVNEQFF. As DNA, the CDR3 is TGCGCCAGCAGGCAAGGCAGGGTCAATGAGCAGTTCTTC.

This clonotype appeared a few times. This rearrangement joins TRBV2 to TRBJ2-2; D may be TRBD1 or TRBD2 (6 bases each). The CDR3 length is 14 residues. Per germline, CDR1 SNHLY and CDR2 FYNNEI. V was pared by 8 bases and J by 0 bases, with 10 bases between. The CDR3 DNA sequence: TGTGCCAGCTCGGAGGGGGCGAACACCGGGGAGCTGTTTTTT. Protein: CASSEGANTGELFF.

This clonotype was counted only a few times. V usage is TRBV12-3 or TRBV12-4 and J usage is TRBJ2-7, with D perhaps TRBD1 (6 bases). The CDR3 is made up of 15 amino acids. V shed 5 bases and J shed 6 bases, with 20 bases lying between them. CDR3 protein: CASSLKGVVAGEQYF. CDR3 DNA: TGTGCCAGCAGTCTTAAGGGGGTCGTTGCGGGCGAGCAGTACTTC.

This clonotype appeared once. V and J are TRBV6-5 and TRBJ1-1, with D maybe TRBD1 (5 bases). V was trimmed by 4 bases and J by 5 bases, leaving 17 bases between them. CDR1 is MNHEY and CDR2 is SVGAGI in the germline V gene. This CDR3 has 15 residues. CDR3 region: CASSSNRQGGTEAFF. For the CDR3, the DNA is TGTGCCAGCAGTTCAAACAGGCAGGGTGGGACTGAAGCTTTCTTT.

This clonotype was recorded many times. This chain connects TRBV29-1 to TRBJ2-5; D is uncertain. Per germline, CDR1 SQVTM and CDR2 ANQGSEA. The CDR3 is 11 residues long. Trimming cost V 3 bases and J 4 bases, with 6 bases left between them. CDR3 region: CSVEVGETQYF. The DNA of the CDR3 is TGCAGCGTTGAGGTGGGAGAGACCCAGTACTTC. Supplemented by reference TRBV29-1 and TRBJ2-5, the full variable domain reads SAVISQKPSRDICQRGTSLTIQCQVDSQVTMMFWYRQQPGQSLTLIATANQGSEATYESGFVIDKFPISRPNLTFSTLTVSNMSPEDSSIYLCSVEVGETQYFGPGTRLLVL.

The rearrangement joins TRBV5-1 to TRBJ2-1, with D possibly being TRBD1 (5 bases). Per the germline V gene, CDR1 is SGHRS and CDR2 is YFSETQ. CDR3 length: 16 residues. V was trimmed by 4 bases and J by 2 bases, leaving 16 bases between them. The CDR3 protein is CASSSLQGEAYNEQFF. The CDR3 DNA reads TGCGCCAGCAGCAGCCTCCAAGGGGAAGCCTACAATGAGCAGTTCTTC.

This clonotype was counted a few times. The V call is TRBV7-2, the J call TRBJ2-3; 11 bases match TRBD1. The CDR3 is made up of 22 amino acids. With V trimmed by 3 bases and J by 8 bases, 28 bases remained unmatched. The germline CDR1 and CDR2 sequences are SGHTA and FQGNSA. DNA for the CDR3: TGTGCCAGCAGCTTCCCGAAGGGGACAGGGGGAAAAGGTCTCCAGGAACGGGGTACGCAGTATTTT. Encoded protein: CASSFPKGTGGKGLQERGTQYF.

The chain couples TRBV29-1 to TRBJ1-1; 10 nucleotides line up with TRBD1. The CDR3 sequence is 14 residues long. CDR1 is SQVTM and CDR2 is ANQGSEA in the germline V gene. The junction had 7 bases not matched to a gene; V was cut back by 4 bases and J by 5 bases. CDR3 protein: CSVARGQGWTEAFF. The DNA for the CDR3 is TGCAGCGTTGCCCGGGGACAGGGGTGGACTGAAGCTTTCTTT.

The chain joins TRBV6-5 to TRBJ1-2, with D hard to call. Trimming took 2 bases from V and 0 from J, leaving 13 bases between them. CDR3 size: 16 residues. CDR1 and CDR2 (germline): MNHEY, SVGAGI. In DNA form, the CDR3 reads TGTGCCAGCAGTTACGCCTTACAAGCTGCTAACTATGGCTACACCTTC. Protein product: CASSYALQAANYGYTF.

In its sample, this clonotype was seen many times. The chain couples TRBV5-1 to TRBJ2-7; no reliable D call. The V end lost 4 bases, the J end lost 4 bases, and 15 bases lay between the germline ends. This CDR3 spans 14 amino acids. The germline gives CDR1 SGHRS, CDR2 YFSETQ. As DNA, the CDR3 is TGCGCCAGCAGCCTGGACGTCGGCCGATACGAGCAGTACTTC. This translates into CASSLDVGRYEQYF.

This chain links TRBV20-1 with TRBJ2-3, with 12 nucleotides matching TRBD1. The CDR3 is 14 amino acids. Trimming took 7 bases from V and 4 from J; bases not matched to a gene: 6. CDR1 DFQATT and CDR2 SNEGSKA come from the germline V gene (reference sequence). The chain's CDR3 is CSGSGTGGSDTQYF. The DNA of the CDR3 is TGCAGTGGTTCCGGGACAGGGGGCTCAGATACGCAGTATTTT.

This clonotype was seen a few times. The chain links TRBV12-3 or TRBV12-4 to TRBJ1-6; 7 bases are a match to TRBD1. The CDR3 contains 15 residues. Unmatched junction bases numbered 9, after V lost 6 bases and J lost 7 bases. The chain's CDR3 is CASSPTGIGNSPLHF. The CDR3 DNA reads as TGTGCCAGCAGCCCGACAGGGATTGGAAATTCACCCCTCCACTTT.

This clonotype was picked up many times. The chain employs TRBV5-8 and TRBJ1-2, with D unresolved. V was pared by 5 bases and J by 4 bases, with 12 bases between. The CDR3 sequence is 13 residues long. Germline lookup yields CDR1 SGHTS and CDR2 YDEGEE. The CDR3 sequence: CASRIGRGYGYTF. The CDR3 coding sequence is TGTGCCAGCAGAATCGGGCGCGGCTATGGCTACACCTTC.